The sequence of this T cell receptor beta chain was determined in a study of T cell responses to AZD1222 COVID-19 vaccine. Study outcomes and limitations: No repertoire was sampled before or during the peak T cell response, only after it.

This clone was seen just once. As yet, its antigen is unknown. Trimming left V 3 bases short and J 8 bases short, with 5 bases between. The germline V gene encodes CDR1 SGDLS and CDR2 YYNGEE. The CDR3 contains 11 residues. The protocol was immunoSEQ multiplex PCR, while the TCRdb copy is restricted to in-frame clones and leaves out a portion. The sample includes 95,000 to 150,000 clones, approximately 90% seen only once; the top ten take 11% to 15%. V is TRBV9 and J is TRBJ1-4; D remains unclear. The sequence came from an adult in good health. Specimen: peripheral blood, collected on day 0 of AZD1222 vaccination. The CDR3 loop is CASSDGEKLFF. The CDR3, as DNA: TGTGCCAGCAGCGACGGGGAAAAACTGTTTTTT. Full variable domain (outside the CDR3, taken from reference TRBV9 and TRBJ1-4): DSGVTQTPKHLITATGQRVTLRCSPRSGDLSVYWYQQSLDQGLQFLIQYYNGEERAKGNILERFSAQQFPDLHSELNLSSLELGDSALYFCASSDGEKLFFGSGTQLSVL.